The 27 T cell receptor beta chains in this list originate from one sample, sequenced in a study of shared clonotypes between healthy human individuals. Only in-frame clones appear in the TCRdb table, and some are missing; sequencing was by immunoSEQ multiplex PCR. Seen here are about 2,100,000 clones, approximately 94% observed once, and the top ten hold more than 1.5%. As defined, naive CD8 cells were CD45RO-negative and positively selected for CCR7, with terminally differentiated effector memory CD45RA+ cells excluded. Sequencing used naive CD8+ T cells from PBMCs. The receptor source for this set is a man between 18 and 29 years old in good health. Some clones in this sample may be carry-over from other donors' samples.

The chain couples TRBV5-1 to TRBJ2-1; D gene uncertain. This CDR3 spans 11 amino acids. The V and J ends lost 4 bases and 9 bases respectively, with 8 bases between them. Germline-derived CDR1 and CDR2 are SGHRS and YFSETQ. CDR3 region: CASSPGPEQFF. DNA of the CDR3: TGCGCCAGCAGCCCCGGACCTGAGCAGTTCTTC.

The chain recombines TRBV11-2 with TRBJ2-7, with D perhaps TRBD1 or TRBD2 (5 bases each). V lost 5 bases, J lost 6 bases, and 14 bases lay in between. The germline gives CDR1 SGHAT, CDR2 FQNNGV. The CDR3 spans 13 residues. This CDR3 is CASSHGGFLEQYF. The CDR3 coding sequence is TGTGCCAGCAGCCATGGGGGTTTCCTCGAGCAGTACTTC.

The chain uses TRBV4-2 and TRBJ1-1; D ambiguous. In germline, CDR1 is LGHNA, CDR2 YNFKEQ. Trimming removed 3 bases from V and 2 bases from J, with 10 bases in between. This CDR3 spans 14 amino acids. Here the CDR3 DNA reads TGTGCCAGCAGCCAGTATACAGATAACACTGAAGCTTTCTTT. Translation gives CASSQYTDNTEAFF.

This chain uses TRBV11-1 with TRBJ2-1; tentative D call: TRBD1 (5 bases). The CDR3 has 13 amino acids. Deletions cut 5 bases from V and 4 bases from J, with 9 bases between. Germline CDR1 and CDR2: SGHAT and FQDESV (reference sequence). CDR3: CASSHRQYNEQFF. The CDR3 nucleotides read TGTGCCAGCAGCCACAGACAGTACAATGAGCAGTTCTTC.

The V and J genes are TRBV10-3 and TRBJ2-1; D gene unclear. Germline V CDR1 and CDR2: ENHRY, SYGVKD. V was shortened by 0 bases and J by 7 bases, with 7 bases between the two germline ends. The CDR3 sequence is 13 residues long. The CDR3 DNA reads as TGTGCCATCAGTGAGTCGAAGGGAAATGAGCAGTTCTTC. Translated, it gives CAISESKGNEQFF.

J is TRBJ2-7 and V is TRBV4-2; D ambiguous. The germline V gene encodes CDR1 LGHNA and CDR2 YNFKEQ. Trimming left V 0 bases short and J 3 bases short, with 6 bases between. The CDR3 extends over 13 amino acids. The CDR3 loop is CASSQEGFYEQYF. The CDR3 DNA is TGTGCCAGCAGCCAAGAGGGGTTCTACGAGCAGTACTTC.

As regards this clone: The same CDR3 arises from other DNA sequences in this sample as well. The CDR3 spells CASSLSRGDNQPQHF. DNA for the CDR3: TGTGCCAGCAGTTTATCGCGGGGGGATAATCAGCCCCAGCATTTT. The gene calls are TRBV27 and TRBJ1-5; the D gene is possibly TRBD1 (5 bases). V dropped 0 bases and J dropped 4 bases, with 10 bases sitting between them. The CDR3 is made up of 15 amino acids. Germline V CDR1 and CDR2: MNHEY, SMNVEV (reference sequence).

This clone is a singleton in its sample. V is TRBV28 and J is TRBJ2-7; D may correspond to TRBD1 or TRBD2 (5 bases each). CDR1 MDHEN and CDR2 SYDVKM come from the germline V gene. The V end lost 6 bases, the J end lost 2 bases, and 23 bases lay between the germline ends. The length of the CDR3 is 17 residues. CDR3 sequence reads: CASSSPPHRDGTYEQYF. The CDR3 region has the DNA TGTGCCAGCAGCTCACCACCTCACCGGGACGGCACCTACGAGCAGTACTTC.

This sequence joins TRBV5-1 and TRBJ2-7, with D unresolved. Trimming cost V 1 base and J 1 base, with 12 bases left between them. Germline loops: CDR1 SGHRS, CDR2 YFSETQ. This CDR3 contains 15 residues. CDR3 DNA sequence: TGCGCCAGCAGCTTGTTTGACCCCATGTCCTACGAGCAGTACTTC. Protein sequence: CASSLFDPMSYEQYF.

The chain uses TRBV5-8 and TRBJ2-7, with 7 positions matching TRBD2. This CDR3 comprises 15 residues. V trimming: 1 base; J trimming: 2 bases; junction bases outside the gene matches: 6. CDR1 SGHTS and CDR2 YDEGEE come from the germline V gene. CDR3 sequence reads: CASSLRGSRTYEQYF. The CDR3 coding sequence is TGTGCCAGCAGCTTGCGCGGGAGTCGTACCTACGAGCAGTACTTC.

This chain joins TRBV27 and TRBJ2-1, with unresolved D. The germline CDR1 and CDR2 sequences are MNHEY and SMNVEV (reference sequence). V was clipped by 5 bases and J by 4 bases, with 9 bases between them. This CDR3 is built from 13 residues. Here the CDR3 reads CASSGKVYNEQFF. In nucleotides, the CDR3 is TGTGCCAGCAGTGGAAAGGTGTACAATGAGCAGTTCTTC.

This sequence joins TRBV11-2 and TRBJ2-7, with 13 bases identical to TRBD2. Losses at the gene ends were 5 bases for V and 5 bases for J; bases not matched to a gene: 6. The CDR3 consists of 15 residues. Germline V CDR1 and CDR2: SGHAT, FQNNGV. CDR3 protein: CASSLGLAGSHEQYF. The CDR3, as DNA: TGTGCCAGCAGCCTGGGACTAGCGGGATCCCACGAGCAGTACTTC.

This clone was seen only once. The chain combines TRBV25-1 with TRBJ2-3; 7 bases are shared with TRBD1. CDR3 length: 14 residues. Germline CDR1 MGHDK, CDR2 SYGVNS. Trimming removed 7 bases from V and 1 base from J; junction bases left unmatched: 5. In DNA form, the CDR3 reads TGTGCCAGCATGACAGGGTGGGGCACAGATACGCAGTATTTT. Its translation is CASMTGWGTDTQYF.

This chain uses TRBV10-1 with TRBJ1-2; D is unresolved. Trimming shortened V by 3 bases and J by 4 bases, and 9 bases separated the two germline ends. CDR1 is WNHNN, CDR2 SYGVQD, per germline (reference sequence). CDR3 length: 13 residues. CDR3 DNA: TGCGCCAGCAGTGATTACAGAGGCTATGGCTACACCTTC. This encodes CASSDYRGYGYTF.

This clone was seen once. The chain combines TRBV7-7 with TRBJ2-7; 7 bases line up with TRBD1. Germline CDR1 is SSHAT and CDR2 is FNYEAQ (reference sequence). This CDR3 is 12 amino acids long. J lost 7 bases, V lost 5 bases, and 5 bases had no gene match. The CDR3 coding sequence is TGTGCCAGCAGCGGGACAGTAGGAGAGCAGTACTTC. It translates to CASSGTVGEQYF.

To note about this clone: The same CDR3 arises from other DNA sequences in this sample as well. The chain carries TRBV9 and TRBJ2-7; either TRBD1 or TRBD2 may supply D (5 bases each). V dropped 2 bases and J dropped 3 bases, with 9 bases sitting between them. CDR3 length equals 13 residues. Germline CDR1 is SGDLS and CDR2 is YYNGEE. CDR3 sequence (DNA): TGTGCCAGCAGCGTGGGGGTAGGCTACGAGCAGTACTTC. Translated, it gives CASSVGVGYEQYF.

The chain couples TRBV7-9 to TRBJ1-2, with D uncertain. The V and J ends lost 6 bases and 8 bases respectively, with 19 bases between them. The CDR3 consists of 14 residues. CDR1 is SEHNR, CDR2 FQNEAQ, per germline (reference sequence). Here the CDR3 DNA reads TGTGCCAGCAGGTCGGGGTCGACACTCCCGGGCTACACCTTC. The encoded protein is CASRSGSTLPGYTF.

The chain recombines TRBV28 with TRBJ2-1; D ambiguous. The germline V and J ends were trimmed by 2 bases and 6 bases, with 5 bases remaining between them. The CDR3 runs 12 residues. Germline V CDR1 and CDR2: MDHEN, SYDVKM. In nucleotides, the CDR3 is TGTGCCAGCAGTTTACTAAGCAATGAGCAGTTCTTC. Encoded protein: CASSLLSNEQFF. The full variable domain, rest sourced from reference TRBV28 and TRBJ2-1, is DVKVTQSSRYLVKRTGEKVFLECVQDMDHENMFWYRQDPGLGLRLIYFSYDVKMKEKGDIPEGYSVSREKKERFSLILESASTNQTSMYLCASSLLSNEQFFGPGTRLTVL.

A note on this clone: Other DNA sequences of this sample code for an identical CDR3. The genes are TRBV28 and TRBJ2-7; D may be TRBD1 or TRBD2 (5 bases each). Trimming removed 1 base at V and 2 bases at J, with 9 bases between. Germline CDR1 and CDR2: MDHEN and SYDVKM. The CDR3 is 14 residues long. The CDR3, as DNA: TGTGCCAGCAGTTTATCCCGGGGCCCCTACGAGCAGTACTTC. It is translated as CASSLSRGPYEQYF. The variable domain in full, with the rest retrieved from reference TRBV28 and TRBJ2-7, is DVKVTQSSRYLVKRTGEKVFLECVQDMDHENMFWYRQDPGLGLRLIYFSYDVKMKEKGDIPEGYSVSREKKERFSLILESASTNQTSMYLCASSLSRGPYEQYFGPGTRLTVT.

The rearrangement links TRBV5-6 to TRBJ1-2; D perhaps matches TRBD1 (6 bases). CDR1 SGHDT and CDR2 YYEEEE come from the germline V gene. The CDR3 contains 13 residues. The V end lost 0 bases, the J end lost 4 bases, and 7 bases lay between the germline ends. CDR3 region: CASSLADSYGYTF. The CDR3 DNA follows: TGTGCCAGCAGCTTGGCGGACAGCTATGGCTACACCTTC.

CDR3 in amino acids: CASSLGQAETQYF. In DNA form, the CDR3 reads TGTGCCAGCAGCTTGGGACAGGCGGAGACCCAGTACTTC. The chain links TRBV5-4 to TRBJ2-5, with TRBD1 as a possible D gene (6 bases). V was pared by 0 bases and J by 5 bases, with 8 bases between. From germline, CDR1 is SGHNT and CDR2 YYREEE (reference sequence). The CDR3 has 13 residues.

Notes on this clone: Other DNA sequences in the same sample also yield this CDR3. The genes are TRBV4-1 and TRBJ1-3; no clear D gene. The CDR3 sequence is 15 residues long. Germline loops: CDR1 MGHRA, CDR2 YSYEKL. V was clipped by 0 bases and J by 3 bases, with 9 bases between them. CDR3 DNA sequence: TGCGCCAGCAGCCAAGATCTCGGGAGTGGAAACACCATATATTTT. This translates into CASSQDLGSGNTIYF.

A single count supports this clone. CDR3 DNA: TGCGCCAGCAGCCAAGGCCCCCTTACAGGGGACTACGAGCAGTACTTC. Translation gives CASSQGPLTGDYEQYF. The V and J genes are TRBV4-1 and TRBJ2-7; 7 bases agree with TRBD1. Germline CDR1 is MGHRA and CDR2 is YSYEKL. V lost 1 base, J lost 3 bases, and 9 bases stayed unmatched. The CDR3 is 16 amino acids.

The chain combines TRBV9 with TRBJ2-2; TRBD1 aligns across 10 bases. V shed 4 bases and J 5 bases; nucleotides not matched to a gene: 11. The CDR3 extends over 17 amino acids. The germline V gene has CDR1 SGDLS and CDR2 YYNGEE. The CDR3 is CASSPVGTGERTGELFF. CDR3 DNA sequence: TGTGCCAGCAGCCCAGTCGGGACAGGGGAAAGAACCGGGGAGCTGTTTTTT.

With respect to this clone: A junction end diverges from the germline sequence, so it may reflect a read error. V usage is TRBV19 and J usage is TRBJ2-7; 7 nucleotides match TRBD2. CDR1 is LNHDA and CDR2 is SQIVND in the germline V gene (reference sequence). This CDR3 contains 16 residues. CDR3 coding DNA: TGTGTCAGTAGTATAGCGCCGGGGGAGGGCTTCTACGAGCAGTACTTC. Amino acid sequence: CVSSIAPGEGFYEQYF.

This chain connects TRBV27 to TRBJ2-7; no reliable D call. Trimming cost V 5 bases and J 3 bases, with 11 bases left between them. This CDR3 comprises 13 residues. The germline V gene encodes CDR1 MNHEY and CDR2 SMNVEV (reference sequence). In DNA form, the CDR3 reads TGTGCCAGCAGTCTCGCAGTGTACTACGAGCAGTACTTC. This translates into CASSLAVYYEQYF.

The V gene is TRBV14, the J gene TRBJ2-4; D not resolved. The CDR3 is made up of 15 amino acids. Germline lookup yields CDR1 SGHDN and CDR2 FVKESK. The V end was cut by 2 bases, the J end by 0 bases, with 8 bases between. CDR3 in amino acids: CASSQPKKAKNIQYF. The CDR3, as DNA: TGTGCCAGCAGCCAACCAAAGAAAGCCAAAAACATTCAGTACTTC.